This T cell receptor beta chain was recorded in a study of spatial heterogeneity in lung cancer (dated by TCRdb to 2018 to 2020). For context, the study as a whole: The donors were 65 to 90 patients from the lung TRACERx cohort who had early-stage, untreated non-small cell lung cancer. Follow-up PBMC samples were sequenced whenever available, with a median time to follow-up of 2 to 3 years after resection. Beta-chain transcripts were consistently detected in greater numbers than alpha-chain transcripts, which likely reflects a higher abundance of beta-chain transcripts. In the raw uncorrected reads, each unique combination of TCR and UMI appeared more than ten times on average. In non-small cell lung cancer, the study made a quantitative comparison of TCR alpha and beta repertoires among multiple tumor regions, matched nontumor lung and blood. Nonsynonymous mutation counts, determined by whole-exome sequencing of tumor tissue, were related to features of the TCR repertoire. At surgery, 200 or so tumor regions, around 64 matched nontumor lung samples and 56 PBMC samples were TCR-sequenced for both alpha and beta chains.

The meaning of the sample's time point label: blood at routine non-recurrence follow-up after resection. TCR sequencing used whole RNA extracted from tumor and nontumor lung tissue, or from cryopreserved PBMC samples, without cell sorting. Only patients for whom sufficient RNA was available from at least two tumor regions were selected for TCR sequencing. General study outcomes and caveats: Ubiquitous expanded tumor TCRs were found in blood more often at tumor resection than at routine follow-up. Only roughly 15 patients were included in comparisons of baseline and follow-up blood repertoires. Confirming at a functional level the hypothesis that regional TCRs recognize regional mutations was considered to require additional single-cell paired TCR alpha and beta sequencing.

This clonotype was recorded at least ten times. What this receptor recognizes is not known. Within one base of it there is no much larger clone, and no base qualities were kept. Library construction relied on 5' RACE. TCRdb records NextSeq 500 as the sequencer. The TCR library protocol attached a unique molecular identifier to each TCR cDNA molecule to allow correction of PCR and sequencing errors. Regarding the original processing steps: Decombinator tools were used for TCR identification, UMI-based error correction and CDR3 extraction. TCRs above a frequency of 2 per 1,000, corresponding to the top 1% of the tumor frequency distribution, were defined as expanded. Renyi diversity was calculated using the R vegan package after each repertoire was subsampled 100 times to 5,000 TCRs. To build CDR3 similarity networks, amino acid triplet string-kernel similarity was used, and CDR3s were connected when their pairwise similarity was above 0.82. Through fastp at Q25 and MiXCR, TCRdb rebuilt clones from the public reads, retaining in-frame beta chains. Merged by CDR3 protein, the rows form single entries marked with the most common genes and DNA. It is TCRdb's table, rather than the study itself, that gives the V and J calls and clone size. This sample is represented by roughly 120,000 distinct CDR3 sequences; 10% to 15% of them were singletons. The leading ten clones occupy roughly 15% of the sample.

The origin of this receptor is a male donor with early-stage non-small cell lung cancer. The source was PBMCs, collected at follow-up.

In nucleotide form, the sequence is TGTGCCAGCAGCTGGCGAGACAGTGGGGGGACTGAAGCTTTCTTT. Its amino acids are CASSWRDSGGTEAFF. The chain is made from TRBV7-9 and TRBJ1-1, and perhaps TRBD1 as D gene, on 5 matching bases. CDR1 and CDR2 were assigned from the germline V gene (reference sequence) as SEHNR and FQNEAQ. From the cysteine up to the phenylalanine, the CDR3 has a length of 15 residues. CDR3 DNA is the only sequence kept; it has 45 bases, read in frame from the first base. V loses 4 bases of germline sequence and J loses 5 bases, and the interval between the two ends is 17 bases.